One T cell receptor (beta chain) is described in this entry. The specificity of this receptor is unknown. No base quality information exists; no much larger clone differs at one position. The V end loses 0 bases and the J end loses 5 bases, and a stretch of 4 bases separates them. CDR1 is given as SEHNR and CDR2 as FQNEAQ, both from the germline V gene (reference sequence). Spanning cysteine to phenylalanine, the CDR3 consists of 13 amino acids. Left in the record is the CDR3 DNA by itself, 39 bases read in frame from the first base. Collaborating institutions collected whole blood in K2EDTA tubes following their own protocols. For TCRbeta analysis, collaborators shipped samples in one of three forms: frozen whole blood, isolated PBMCs, or DNA extracted from either of those sample types. The data belong to a study of blood T cell repertoires in COVID-19 (dated by TCRdb to between 2020 and 2021). Concerning the study at large: Samples from collaborators originated in the United States, Italy and Spain and spanned both the acute and convalescent phases of COVID-19. The prospective study material was composed of cDNA or gDNA derived from T cells, B-cell-depleted T cells, or PBMCs. Deeply sampled blood TCRbeta repertoires from subjects exposed to, actively infected with, or recovered from COVID-19 were included in the dataset. The repertoires were released in a freely available public database meant as a resource for research on the immune response to SARS-CoV-2. Samples were obtained from the ongoing ImmuneRACE study (first 160 participants) and from about 1,300 subjects provided by 6 global collaborators. The sample metadata nearly always contained a de-identified subject ID, COVID-19 status, age in years and sex. Where HLA class I and class II types were available, the types were taken from metadata supplied by the sample provider, not from assay-based typing.

Here is what the overall study found, with its caveats: The quantity of clinical and demographic metadata differed by source and by participant and was supplied without curation.

TCRbeta CDR3 regions were amplified from genomic DNA by means of the immunoSEQ Assay, a bias-controlled multiplex PCR. The study's processing was this. The number of nucleated cells in each sample was estimated by amplification of reference gene primers within the assay. To quantify the absolute abundance of each unique TCRbeta CDR3 rearrangement, sequence reads were collapsed and filtered. Productive Simpson clonality was computed per sample as the square root of Simpson's diversity index over productive rearrangements. TCRdb took over this immuneACCESS table, retaining in-frame rearrangements with V and J assigned. Such tables are incomplete; in checked studies, under half of the missing clones stem from an unresolved V gene, and the remainder is unexplained. That table furnishes V, J and clone size, whereas the DNA furnished D and trimming. The sample profile shows roughly 280,000 clones; 80% to 85% of them were found once. 4% to 5% of the sample is in the top ten clones.

Sequencing used peripheral blood. This receptor chain uses TRBV7-9 and TRBJ2-2, with the D gene call left open. This TCR was sampled from a man between 60 and 75 years old with acute or convalescent COVID-19. The DNA sequence follows: TGTGCCAGCAGCTTAGCAACAACCGGGGAGCTGTTTTTT. Its protein reads: CASSLATTGELFF. Beyond the CDR3, the reference TRBV7-9 and TRBJ2-2 genes provide the residues; the full variable domain reads: DTGVSQNPRHKITKRGQNVTFRCDPISEHNRLYWYRQTLGQGPEFLTYFQNEAQLEKSRLLSDRFSAERPKGSFSTLEIQRTEQGDSAMYLCASSLATTGELFFGEGSRLTVL.